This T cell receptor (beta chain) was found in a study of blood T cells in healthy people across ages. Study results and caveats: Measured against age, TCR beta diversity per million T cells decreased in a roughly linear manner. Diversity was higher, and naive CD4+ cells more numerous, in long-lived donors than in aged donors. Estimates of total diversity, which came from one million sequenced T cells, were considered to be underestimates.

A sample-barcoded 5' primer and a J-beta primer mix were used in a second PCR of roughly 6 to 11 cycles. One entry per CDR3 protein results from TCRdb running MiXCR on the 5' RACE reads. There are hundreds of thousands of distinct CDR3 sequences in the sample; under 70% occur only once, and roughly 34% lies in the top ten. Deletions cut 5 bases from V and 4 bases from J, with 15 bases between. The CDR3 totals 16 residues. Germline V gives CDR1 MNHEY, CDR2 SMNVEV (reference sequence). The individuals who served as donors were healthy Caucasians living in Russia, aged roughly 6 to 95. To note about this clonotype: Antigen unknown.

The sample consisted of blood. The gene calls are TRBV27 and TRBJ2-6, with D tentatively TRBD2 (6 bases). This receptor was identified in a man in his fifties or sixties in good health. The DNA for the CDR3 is TGTGCCAGCAGTCCGTGGGCCGCGGGGGGGGCCAACGTCCTGACTTTC. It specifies CASSPWAAGGANVLTF.